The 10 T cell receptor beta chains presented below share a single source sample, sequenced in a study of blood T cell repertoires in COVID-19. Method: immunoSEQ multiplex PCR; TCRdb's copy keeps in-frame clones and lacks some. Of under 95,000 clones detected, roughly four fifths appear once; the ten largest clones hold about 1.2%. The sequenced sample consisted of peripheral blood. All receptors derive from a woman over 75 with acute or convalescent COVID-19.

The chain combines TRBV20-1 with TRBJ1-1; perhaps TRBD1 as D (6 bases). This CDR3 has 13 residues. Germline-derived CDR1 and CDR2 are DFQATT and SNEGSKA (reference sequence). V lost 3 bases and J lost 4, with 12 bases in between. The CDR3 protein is CSASVTTGTEAFF. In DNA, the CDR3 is TGCAGTGCTAGTGTAACGACAGGCACTGAAGCTTTCTTT.

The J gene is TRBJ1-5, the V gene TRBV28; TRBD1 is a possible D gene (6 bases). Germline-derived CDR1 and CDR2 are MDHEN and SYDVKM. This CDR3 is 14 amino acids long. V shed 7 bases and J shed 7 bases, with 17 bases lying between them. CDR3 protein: CASTPPGEGQPQHF. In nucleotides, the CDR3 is TGTGCCAGCACCCCTCCAGGGGAAGGACAGCCCCAGCATTTT.

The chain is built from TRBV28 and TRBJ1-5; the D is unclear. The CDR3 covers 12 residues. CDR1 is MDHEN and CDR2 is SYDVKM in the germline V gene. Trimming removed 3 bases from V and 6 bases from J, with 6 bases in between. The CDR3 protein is CASSFVSQPQHF. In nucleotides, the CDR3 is TGTGCCAGCAGTTTCGTGAGTCAGCCCCAGCATTTT.

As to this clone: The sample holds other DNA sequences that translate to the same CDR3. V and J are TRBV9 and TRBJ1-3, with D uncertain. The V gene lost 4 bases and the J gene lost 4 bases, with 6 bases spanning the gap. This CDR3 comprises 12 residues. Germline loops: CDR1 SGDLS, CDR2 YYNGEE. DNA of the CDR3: TGTGCCAGCAGCCCCAGAGGAAACACCATATATTTT. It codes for CASSPRGNTIYF.

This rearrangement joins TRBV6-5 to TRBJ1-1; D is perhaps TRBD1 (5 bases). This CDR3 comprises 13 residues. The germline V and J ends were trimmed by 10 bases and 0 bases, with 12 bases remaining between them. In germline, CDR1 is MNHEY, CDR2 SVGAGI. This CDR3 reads CAIRGQLNTEAFF. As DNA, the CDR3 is TGTGCCATCCGAGGACAATTGAACACTGAAGCTTTCTTT.

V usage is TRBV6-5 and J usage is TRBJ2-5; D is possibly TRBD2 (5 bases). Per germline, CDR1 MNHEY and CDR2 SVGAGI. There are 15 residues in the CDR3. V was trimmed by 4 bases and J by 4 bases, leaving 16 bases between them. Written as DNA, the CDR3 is TGTGCCAGCAGTTCCGGGGATCTGGGCCTAGAGACCCAGTACTTC. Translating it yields CASSSGDLGLETQYF.

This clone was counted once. CDR3 bases: TGTGCCAGCAGCGTAAATAACAGAAACACTGAAGCTTTCTTT. The encoded protein is CASSVNNRNTEAFF. The chain couples TRBV9 to TRBJ1-1; D is undetermined. The germline V gene has CDR1 SGDLS and CDR2 YYNGEE. The CDR3 has 14 residues. Trimming cost V 1 base and J 2 bases, with 9 bases left between them.

The CDR3 loop is CASSLPRAGGSAEAFF. The CDR3, as DNA: TGTGCCAGCAGTTTACCCAGGGCAGGGGGGAGCGCTGAAGCTTTCTTT. The V and J genes are TRBV6-5 and TRBJ1-1, with TRBD1 matching over 7 bases. With V trimmed by 4 bases and J by 6 bases, 14 bases remained unmatched. The CDR3 covers 16 residues. CDR1 and CDR2 from the germline V gene are MNHEY and SVGAGI.

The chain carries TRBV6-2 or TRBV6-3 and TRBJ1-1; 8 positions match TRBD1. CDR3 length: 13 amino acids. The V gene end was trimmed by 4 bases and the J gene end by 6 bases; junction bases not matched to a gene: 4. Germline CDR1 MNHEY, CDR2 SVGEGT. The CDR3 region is CASSWTGRPEAFF. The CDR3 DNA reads TGTGCCAGCAGTTGGACAGGGAGACCTGAAGCTTTCTTT.

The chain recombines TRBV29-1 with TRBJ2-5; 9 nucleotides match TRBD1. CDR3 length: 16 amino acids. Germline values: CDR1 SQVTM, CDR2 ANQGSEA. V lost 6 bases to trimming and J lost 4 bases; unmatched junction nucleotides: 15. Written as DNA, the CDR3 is TGCAGCGTGGCTGATCCGGGACAGGGTCAACGAGAGACCCAGTACTTC. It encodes CSVADPGQGQRETQYF.